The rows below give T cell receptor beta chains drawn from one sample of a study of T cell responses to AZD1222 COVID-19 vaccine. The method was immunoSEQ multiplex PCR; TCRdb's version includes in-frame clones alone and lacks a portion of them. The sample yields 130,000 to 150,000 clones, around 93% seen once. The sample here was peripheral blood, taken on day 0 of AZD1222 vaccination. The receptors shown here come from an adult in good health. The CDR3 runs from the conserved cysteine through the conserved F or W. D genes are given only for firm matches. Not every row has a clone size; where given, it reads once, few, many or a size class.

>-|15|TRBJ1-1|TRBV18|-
TGTGCCAGCTCACCAGGTAGAGGTCTGAACACTGAAGCTTTCTTT
CASSPGRGLNTEAFF
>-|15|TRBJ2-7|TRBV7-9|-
TGTGCCAGCAGCTTAGCGGGACGGAACTCCTACGAGCAGTACTTC
CASSLAGRNSYEQYF
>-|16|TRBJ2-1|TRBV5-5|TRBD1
TGTGCCAGCAGCTTGGCCGGACAGGGGGTTTACAATGAGCAGTTCTTC
CASSLAGQGVYNEQFF
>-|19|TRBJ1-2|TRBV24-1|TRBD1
TGTGCCACCAGTGATCGCCCTTCTAATAACTGGACAGGCCCCCGAGGCTACACCTTC
CATSDRPSNNWTGPRGYTF
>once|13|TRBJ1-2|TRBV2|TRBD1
TGTGCCAGCAGTGTGGACAGGTACTATGGCTACACCTTC
CASSVDRYYGYTF
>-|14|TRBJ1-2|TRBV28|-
TGTGCCAGCAGTGGCTCCTACGGAGACTATGGCTACACCTTC
CASSGSYGDYGYTF
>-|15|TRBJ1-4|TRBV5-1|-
TGCGCCAGCACCCCCCTCGGGCAGCCCAATGAAAAACTGTTTTTT
CASTPLGQPNEKLFF
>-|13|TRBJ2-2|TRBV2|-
TGTGCCAGCAGCGACCCCCCTCCCGGGGAGCTGTTTTTT
CASSDPPPGELFF
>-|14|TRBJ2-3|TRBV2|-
TGTGCCAGCAGTGAACAGGTCGGCACAGATACGCAGTATTTT
CASSEQVGTDTQYF
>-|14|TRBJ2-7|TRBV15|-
TGTGCCACCAGCAGAGGTGGACTGACCTACGAGCAGTACTTC
CATSRGGLTYEQYF
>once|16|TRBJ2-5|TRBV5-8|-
TGTGCCAGCAGCGCCCGCAGGGGCCTATACCAAGAGACCCAGTACTTC
CASSARRGLYQETQYF
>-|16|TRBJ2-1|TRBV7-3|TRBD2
TGTGCCAGCAGCTCAATGGGACTAGCGGGAGGAAATGAGCAGTTCTTC
CASSSMGLAGGNEQFF
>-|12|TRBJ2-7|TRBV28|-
TGTGCCAGCAGTCCGTTCCGGCACGAGCAGTACTTC
CASSPFRHEQYF
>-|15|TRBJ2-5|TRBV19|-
TGTGCCAGTAGTGGGGCTACCGCCGGGGAAGAGACCCAGTACTTC
CASSGATAGEETQYF
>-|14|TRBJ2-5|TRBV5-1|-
TGCGCCAGCAGCTTAACGGGAGTAAGAGAGACCCAGTACTTC
CASSLTGVRETQYF
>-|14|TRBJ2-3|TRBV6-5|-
TGTGCCAGCACCCAAGAACCTAGCACAGATACGCAGTATTTT
CASTQEPSTDTQYF
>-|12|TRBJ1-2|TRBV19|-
TGTGCCAGTAGTATGTCGGGGTACGGCTACACCTTC
CASSMSGYGYTF
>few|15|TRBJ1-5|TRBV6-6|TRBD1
TGTGCCAGCAGTTACGGGCAGGGGGGAGTTCAGCCCCAGCATTTT
CASSYGQGGVQPQHF
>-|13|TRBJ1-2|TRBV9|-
TGTGCCAGCAGCCCCCGGGACTGGTCGGGCTACACCTTC
CASSPRDWSGYTF
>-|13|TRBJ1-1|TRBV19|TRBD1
TGTGCCAGTAGCTTTCGGACGACAGGGAAGGCTTTCTTT
CASSFRTTGKAFF
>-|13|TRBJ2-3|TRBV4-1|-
TGCGCCAGCAGCCAAGGAGGCCCGGATACGCAGTATTTT
CASSQGGPDTQYF
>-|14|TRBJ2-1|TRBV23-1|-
TGCGCCAGCAGTCGAGGAGGGTCAACCAATGAGCAGTTCTTC
CASSRGGSTNEQFF
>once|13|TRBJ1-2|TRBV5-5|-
TGTGCCAGCGGGTCGTCTGGCTTGGAGGGCTACACCTTC
CASGSSGLEGYTF
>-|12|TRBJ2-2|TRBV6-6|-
TGTGCCAGCAGCCTCGTCACCGGGGAGCTGTTTTTT
CASSLVTGELFF
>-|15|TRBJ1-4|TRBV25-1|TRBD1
TGTGCCAGCAGTGCTGGCGGGACAGCGGGAGAAAAACTGTTTTTT
CASSAGGTAGEKLFF
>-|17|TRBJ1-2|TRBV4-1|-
TGCGCCAGCAGCCAAAGGGCCAGGGCGGAGGCTAACTATGGCTACACCTTC
CASSQRARAEANYGYTF
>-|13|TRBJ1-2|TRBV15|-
TGTGCCACCAGCCCAGGACAGAACTATGGCTACACCTTC
CATSPGQNYGYTF